This TCR beta chain was sequenced for a study of blood T cell repertoires in COVID-19. Overall study context: Samples taken during acute and convalescent COVID-19 were collected in the United States, Italy and Spain. PBMCs, B-cell-depleted T cells, or T cells were the source of the cDNA or gDNA that made up the material.

CDR3 length equals 13 residues. V was shortened by 5 bases and J by 3 bases, with 10 bases between the two germline ends. The germline V gene encodes CDR1 SEHNR and CDR2 FQNEAQ (reference sequence). As processed by the authors: For nucleated cells, counts were estimated from reference gene primer amplification. The assay was immunoSEQ multiplex PCR, and TCRdb's table has in-frame clones only and misses some. That table gives V, J and clone size, and the DNA gave D and trimming. The table lists some 41,000 clones, approximately 81% of them singletons. Specimen: peripheral blood. The receptor's source is an older woman with acute or convalescent COVID-19. The chain recombines TRBV7-9 with TRBJ1-1; TRBD1 is a possible D gene (5 bases). The CDR3 is CASSTQGYTEAFF. The CDR3 DNA is TGTGCCAGCAGCACTCAGGGTTACACTGAAGCTTTCTTT.